Sequencing of this T cell receptor (beta chain) was carried out in a study of T cells in Graves' hyperthyroidism and ophthalmopathy. In this sample, this clonotype turned up a few times. Its specificity is unknown. Findings and limits, study-wide: Appearing also in blood were most of the thyroid clonotypes expanded above 0.001. Researchers report that a 13 V-J model separated ophthalmopathy from stable hyperthyroidism.

RNA transcripts gave rise to amplified TCR beta CDR3 regions. Using the HTBI primer set, a first-round RT-PCR was run on the TCR CDR3. TCRdb independently ran MiXCR on the multiplex PCR reads; one entry per CDR3 protein. The table shows hundreds of thousands of distinct CDR3 sequences, with 20% occurring only once. Germline V gene data show CDR1 as DFQATT and CDR2 as SNEGSKA (reference sequence). The CDR3 contains 14 residues. With V trimmed by 6 bases and J by 7 bases, 10 bases remained unmatched. The V gene is TRBV20-1, the J gene TRBJ2-5, with 11 bases that match TRBD1. The sequence was collected from a man aged 35 to 55 with Graves' ophthalmopathy. Source material: blood. CDR3 DNA sequence: TGCAGTGCCCTGGGACAGGGGGTGGGTTGGACCCAGTACTTC. The encoded protein is CSALGQGVGWTQYF.